This entry features one T cell receptor (beta chain) sequence. The entry originates in a study of Tregs in tolerant kidney transplant recipients. Overall study: Mixed chimerism was transient after nonmyeloablative marrow transplants from related graft donors.

The repertoire was sequenced with immunoSEQ multiplex PCR; TCRdb's copy has only in-frame clones and lacks some. The repertoire includes approximately 98,000 clones, nearly 90% of them detected once, and approximately 0.3% sits in the top ten. V was pared by 4 bases and J by 2 bases, with 6 bases of the junction left unmatched. The CDR3 is 15 amino acids. Germline CDR1 LGHNA, CDR2 YSLEER. Unstimulated Tregs (CD4+CD25+CD127-) and CD4+CD25- non-Tregs were sorted from PBMCs. The V and J genes are TRBV4-3 and TRBJ1-2, with TRBD1 matching over 8 bases. The sequence was obtained from a human donor who received a combined kidney and bone marrow transplant. The sequencing used CD4+ T cells from blood, collected before the transplant. As DNA, the CDR3 is TGCGCCAGCAGCCGCCTGAGGACAGGGAACTATGGCTACACCTTC. Protein sequence: CASSRLRTGNYGYTF.